Listed below are T cell receptor beta chains from one sample, sequenced in a study of response to subunit inactivated influenza vaccine. Each CDR3 protein is one row after TCRdb ran MiXCR on the RT-PCR reads. This sample has 500,000 to 600,000 distinct CDR3 sequences; 6% to 9% occur once, and the top ten carry over 10%. The sample in question was PBMCs from blood, obtained less than 30 months after vaccination. The receptors shown here come from a man between 50 and 75 years old who received an inactivated influenza vaccine. Both conserved end residues are part of each CDR3. D genes are given only for firm matches. Only some rows state a clone size, as once, few, many or a class for expanded clones.

clone_size,v_call,j_call,d_call,cdr3_length,cdr3_nt,cdr3_aa
many,TRBV7-3,TRBJ2-7,.,14,TGTGCCAGCAGCCCCTTGGGGAGCTCCTACGAGCAGTACTTC,CASSPLGSSYEQYF
few,TRBV25-1,TRBJ2-3,.,16,TGTGCCAGCAGTGAATCTGGGCTTAGCAGCACAGATACGCAGTATTTT,CASSESGLSSTDTQYF
few,TRBV7-2,TRBJ2-4,TRBD2,12,TGTGCCAGCAGCTTATCAGCGGGGGGGCCTTACTTC,CASSLSAGGPYF
many,TRBV4-2,TRBJ2-3,.,16,TGTGCCAGCAGCCAACCGGGCGGCTCTAGCACAGATACGCAGTATTTT,CASSQPGGSSTDTQYF
few,TRBV9,TRBJ2-3,TRBD1,17,TGTGCCAGCAGCACCGAGGACAGGGGCATGCCCACAGATACGCAGTATTTT,CASSTEDRGMPTDTQYF
.,TRBV7-9,TRBJ1-5,TRBD1,15,TGTGCCAGCAGCTTGGACAGGGAGTTCAATCAGCCCCAGCATTTT,CASSLDREFNQPQHF
.,TRBV5-1,TRBJ2-7,.,14,TGCGCCAGCAGACCCATGGCAGGGAAGTCCGAGCAGTACTTC,CASRPMAGKSEQYF
few,TRBV19,TRBJ2-2,.,15,TGTGCCAGTAGTGGTTATAACCTGGGCACCGGGGAGCTGTTTTTT,CASSGYNLGTGELFF
many,TRBV3-1,TRBJ2-5,.,15,TGTGCCAGCAGCCAAAATTTGGGGGGCGACGAGACCCAGTACTTC,CASSQNLGGDETQYF
.,TRBV18,TRBJ2-3,TRBD2,17,TGTGCCAGCTCACCAGGACTAGCGGGAGGAGGCACAGATACGCAGTATTTT,CASSPGLAGGGTDTQYF
many,TRBV20-1,TRBJ2-4,.,13,TGCAGTGCTAGAGAATCACAGGGACACATTCAGTACTTC,CSARESQGHIQYF
.,TRBV7-2,TRBJ1-1,TRBD1,16,TGTGCCAGCAGCACGAGACAGGGGGGCTTGAAGTCTGAAGCTTTCTTT,CASSTRQGGLKSEAFF
many,TRBV14,TRBJ1-5,.,13,TGTGCCAGCAGCCAAGCCGTTCATCAGCCCCAGCATTTT,CASSQAVHQPQHF
few,TRBV10-3,TRBJ1-1,TRBD1,15,TGTGCCATCAGTGGAAGACAGGGGATGAACACTGAAGCTTTCTTT,CAISGRQGMNTEAFF
.,TRBV11-2,TRBJ2-3,TRBD2,18,TGTGCCAGCAGCTTAATCGCGGGGGGGCACCGTGGCACAGATACGCAGTATTTT,CASSLIAGGHRGTDTQYF
many,TRBV13,TRBJ2-7,.,14,TGTGCCAGCAGCCGCCGGGACACCTTTGGAGAGCAGTACTTC,CASSRRDTFGEQYF
few,TRBV7-3,TRBJ1-1,.,13,TGTGCCAGCAGTGGTCTGGCGAACACTGAAGCTTTCTTT,CASSGLANTEAFF
few,TRBV6-2/TRBV6-3,TRBJ2-3,TRBD1,16,TGTGCCAGCAGCTGGGGACAGGGCTTTCAAGGGGGTACGCAGTATTTT,CASSWGQGFQGGTQYF
.,TRBV4-3,TRBJ2-2,.,15,TGCGCCAGCAGCCAAGATTACAAAACAACCGGGGAGCTGTTTTTT,CASSQDYKTTGELFF
many,TRBV15,TRBJ2-1,.,15,TGTGCCACCAGCAGAGCGACAGGGAGGAACAATGAGCAGTTCTTC,CATSRATGRNNEQFF
many,TRBV4-3,TRBJ2-1,.,17,TGCGCCAGCAGCCAAGATCTTTACCGGAGCTCCTACAATGAGCAGTTCTTC,CASSQDLYRSSYNEQFF
.,TRBV3-1,TRBJ2-5,TRBD2,17,TGTGCCAGCAGCCTAATGGGTTTTAGCGGGGGTATTGGGACCCAGTACTTC,CASSLMGFSGGIGTQYF
many,TRBV10-2,TRBJ2-7,TRBD1,14,TGCGCCAGCAGCTGGGACAGGGATAACCACGAGCAGTACTTC,CASSWDRDNHEQYF
many,TRBV29-1,TRBJ2-7,TRBD1,14,TGCAGCGTTCGGGACAGGCAACCCTCCTACGAGCAGTACTTC,CSVRDRQPSYEQYF
many,TRBV28,TRBJ2-2,TRBD1,15,TGTGCCAGCCTTTCTCCGGGACAGGGTATCGGGGAGCTGTTTTTT,CASLSPGQGIGELFF
.,TRBV12-3/TRBV12-4,TRBJ2-7,.,14,TGTGCCAGCAGTCTTCCTCAGGGGTCCTACGAGCAGTACTTC,CASSLPQGSYEQYF
.,TRBV28,TRBJ2-1,TRBD2,16,TGTGCCAGCAGTTCGGGGGGGCGGGGGTCCTACAATGAGCAGTTCTTC,CASSSGGRGSYNEQFF
few,TRBV11-2,TRBJ2-7,TRBD2,18,TGTGCCAGCAGTCTGGCCGGGACTAGCGGGAGTGTTTACGGCGAGCAGTACTTC,CASSLAGTSGSVYGEQYF
.,TRBV7-7,TRBJ2-1,TRBD2,16,TGTGCCAGCACCCCGGTGGCTAGCGGGAGTGCTAATGAGCAGTTCTTC,CASTPVASGSANEQFF
.,TRBV20-1,TRBJ2-3,.,13,TGCAGTGCTAGCAGAGCTTTGGGGGATACGCAGTATTTT,CSASRALGDTQYF
.,TRBV28,TRBJ2-7,.,13,TGTGCTACTGCAGAGAGAGGTCGTTGGGAGCAGTACTTC,CATAERGRWEQYF
few,TRBV4-1,TRBJ1-4,.,13,TGCGCCAGCAGCCAAGTCGTTGCTGAAAAACTGTTTTTT,CASSQVVAEKLFF
few,TRBV6-1,TRBJ2-3,TRBD2,16,TGTGCCAGCACCTCGGTAGCGGGAGGGCCGGTGAATACGCAGTATTTT,CASTSVAGGPVNTQYF
few,TRBV12-3/TRBV12-4,TRBJ1-4,TRBD1,15,TGTGCCAGCAGATCTACCGGGACAGGGAATGAAAAACTGTTTTTT,CASRSTGTGNEKLFF
many,TRBV27,TRBJ2-1,.,11,TGTGCCAGCACCGATCAGGGTGAGCAGTTCTTC,CASTDQGEQFF
few,TRBV10-3,TRBJ2-2,.,15,TGTGCCATCAGTCGAGAGGGGGGCAACACCGGGGAGCTGTTTTTT,CAISREGGNTGELFF
.,TRBV29-1,TRBJ1-1,.,11,TGCAGCGTCCGGGGTTGGACTGAAGCTTTCTTT,CSVRGWTEAFF
many,TRBV12-3/TRBV12-4,TRBJ1-2,.,13,TGTGCCAGCAGTTTAGAAAAGGGGAGAGGCTACACCTTC,CASSLEKGRGYTF
few,TRBV29-1,TRBJ2-5,TRBD2,18,TGCAGCGTCGCGATTGGGATGGCGGGAGGTTGGGGCCAAGAGACCCAGTACTTC,CSVAIGMAGGWGQETQYF
few,TRBV20-1,TRBJ2-7,.,12,TGCAGTGCGCCTGACAACTCCTACGAGCAGTACTTC,CSAPDNSYEQYF